The TCR beta chain described here comes from a study of T cells in Graves' hyperthyroidism and ophthalmopathy (dated by TCRdb to the late 2010s). Some background on the complete study: Peripheral blood samples were taken at the time of initial diagnosis, prior to any treatment. In over five Graves' hyperthyroidism patients, the study also compared T-cell repertoires from thyroid tissue with T-cell repertoires from blood. The approximately 98 discovery patients were randomly divided into training and test sets at a 7:3 ratio. A discovery cohort of fewer than 110 patients, 43 with Graves' ophthalmopathy and 55 to 65 with stable Graves' hyperthyroidism, was used to find distinguishing TCR V-J signatures. TCR Vbeta CDR3 sequencing of 140 or so peripheral blood samples (roughly 43 ophthalmopathy, over 70 hyperthyroidism and about 17 progressor patients) is reported in the paper. After blood sampling, hyperthyroidism patients were treated with methimazole at a starting dose of 30 mg daily, and ophthalmopathy patients were treated with high-dose intravenous methylprednisolone. Prospective prediction of ophthalmopathy was tested in an independent validation cohort consisting of about 20 hyperthyroidism patients and around 16 patients who later progressed to ophthalmopathy. General findings and caveats noted by the study authors: Sample size was not statistically predetermined, and blinding of investigators to group allocation was not performed. In cross-validation, a model built on a 13 V-J signature told ophthalmopathy apart from stable hyperthyroidism with 87.88% sensitivity and 81% to 82% specificity, and in testing the same model reached 80%/75%. Most expanded thyroid clonotypes (frequency above 0.001) were also detected in blood, a finding suggesting that blood repertoires may reflect thyroid immune responses. In validation, progression to ophthalmopathy was predicted by the model with roughly 69% sensitivity and 72.22% specificity, a median of 6.5 months before onset.

Inclusive of the bounding cysteine and phenylalanine, the CDR3 is 16 residues long. Here the CDR3 DNA is all that survives: 48 bases in frame from base 1. V is cut back by 7 bases and J by 8 bases, with 16 bases in the junction unmatched. Looking up the germline V gene yields CDR1 LGHNT and CDR2 FRNRAP. Ophthalmopathy patients had moderately to severely active disease, Clinical Activity Score of at least 3, NOSPECS grade of at least 4, and duration under 3 months. The study excluded patients with uncontrolled infections, other autoimmune diseases, pregnancy or lactation. Clinical symptoms, serum thyroxine and TRAb, thyroid ultrasound, and orbital computed tomography formed the basis for the diagnoses. PBMCs were separated from roughly 10 ml of fresh peripheral blood using Ficoll-Paque density gradient centrifugation. Total RNA was extracted using Trizol reagent, and RNA quality was assessed on an Agilent 2100 Bioanalyzer.

At least ten counts were recorded for this clonotype. Its binding antigen is unknown. No much larger clonotype is one base removed from it; base qualities were not supplied. The TCR beta CDR3 regions were amplified from RNA transcripts. The TCR CDR3 was subjected to a first round of RT-PCR using the HTBI primer set and the Qiagen OneStep RT-PCR kit. Libraries were constructed in a second round of multiplex PCR, after which size selection and purification were performed. Sequencing of the libraries was done on an Illumina HiSeq2000 using paired-end 100 bp reads. On the study's bioinformatics: Raw data were processed with SOAPnuke, discarding reads with adapters, uncalled bases, mean Phred below 15, or no exact constant-primer or identifier match. High-quality paired reads were merged using COPE v1.2.5, and each unique nucleotide sequence was defined as a clonotype. MiTCR v1.1 was used to align the clonotypes against IMGT TRBV, TRBD and TRBJ reference segments. The analysis was restricted to V-J combinations with a frequency above 0.0001, which together covered approximately 99% of the repertoires. A TCS score was defined as the ratio of F50 (clonal expansion) to E x V (chaos), with BLOSUM62-based TCRdist applied between CDR3 peptides within each V-J. Welch's t-statistics and random forest reduced around 510 V-J features to 10 to 15, which were used in a naive Bayes classifier (R e1071). TCRdb trimmed the raw reads at Q25, called clones with MiXCR and kept productive beta chains. Entries are consolidated by CDR3 protein sequence, retaining the most common genes and DNA. The V and J calls, along with clone size, are taken from TCRdb and not from the paper's own processing. The sample data list roughly 350,000 distinct CDR3 sequences, and roughly 15% of these were observed just once. The leading ten clones occupy roughly 35% of the sample.

Sequencing used blood. This clonotype originated in a woman between 35 and 50 years old with Graves' ophthalmopathy. The chain is assembled from TRBV12-5 and TRBJ2-1, and 8 junction bases match TRBD1. The DNA reads TGTGCTAGTGCCTTCAGCCCCGGGACAGGCCCCCATGAGCAGTTCTTC. The translation is CASAFSPGTGPHEQFF.